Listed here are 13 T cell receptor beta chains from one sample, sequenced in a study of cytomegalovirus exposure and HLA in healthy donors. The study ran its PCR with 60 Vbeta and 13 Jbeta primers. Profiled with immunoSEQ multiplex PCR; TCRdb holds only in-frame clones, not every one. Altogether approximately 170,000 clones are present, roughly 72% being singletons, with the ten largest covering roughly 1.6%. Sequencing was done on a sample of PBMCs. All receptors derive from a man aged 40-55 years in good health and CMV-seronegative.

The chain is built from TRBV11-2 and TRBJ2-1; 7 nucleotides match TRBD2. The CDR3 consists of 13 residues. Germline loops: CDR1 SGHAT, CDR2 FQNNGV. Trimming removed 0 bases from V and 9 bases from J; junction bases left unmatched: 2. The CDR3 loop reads CASSLDGRPEQFF. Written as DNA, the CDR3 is TGTGCCAGCAGCTTAGACGGGAGGCCTGAGCAGTTCTTC.

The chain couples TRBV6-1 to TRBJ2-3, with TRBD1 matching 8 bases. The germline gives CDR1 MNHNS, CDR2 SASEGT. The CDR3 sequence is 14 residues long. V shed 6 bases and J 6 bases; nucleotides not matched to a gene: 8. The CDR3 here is CASRKGQVLDTQYF. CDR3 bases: TGTGCCAGCAGGAAGGGACAGGTCCTGGATACGCAGTATTTT.

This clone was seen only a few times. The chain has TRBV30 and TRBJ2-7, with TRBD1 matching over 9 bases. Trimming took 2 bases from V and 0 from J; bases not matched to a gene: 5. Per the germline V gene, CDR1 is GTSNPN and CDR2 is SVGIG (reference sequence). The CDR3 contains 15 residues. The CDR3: CAWSLWTGDSYEQYF. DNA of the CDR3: TGTGCCTGGAGTCTGTGGACAGGGGACTCCTACGAGCAGTACTTC. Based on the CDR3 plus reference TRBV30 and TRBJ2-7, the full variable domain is SQTIHQWPATLVQPVGSPLSLECTVEGTSNPNLYWYRQAAGRGLQLLFYSVGIGQISSEVPQNLSASRPQDRQFILSSKKLLLSDSGFYLCAWSLWTGDSYEQYFGPGTRLTVT.

The CDR3 DNA reads as TGTGCCAGCAGCTTCCCGGGGGGGATGGAGCAGTACGTC. This sequence encodes CASSFPGGMEQYV. The rearrangement uses TRBV12-1 and TRBJ2-7; the D call TRBD2 from the table was never checked on the DNA. TRBV12-1 is tagged as a pseudogene. The CDR3 runs to 13 residues.

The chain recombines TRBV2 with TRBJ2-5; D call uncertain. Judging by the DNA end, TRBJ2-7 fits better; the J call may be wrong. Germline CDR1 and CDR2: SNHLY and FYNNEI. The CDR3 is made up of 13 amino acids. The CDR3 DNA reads TGTGCCAGCAGTGAAGAATTTGCGAACGAGCAGTACTTC. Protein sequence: CASSEEFANEQYF.

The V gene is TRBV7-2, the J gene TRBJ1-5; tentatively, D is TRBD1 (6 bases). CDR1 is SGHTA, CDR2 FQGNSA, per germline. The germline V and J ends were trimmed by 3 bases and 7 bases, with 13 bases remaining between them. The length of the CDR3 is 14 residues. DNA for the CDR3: TGTGCCAGCAGCTTGACCAGGGGACAACAGCCCCAGCATTTT. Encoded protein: CASSLTRGQQPQHF.

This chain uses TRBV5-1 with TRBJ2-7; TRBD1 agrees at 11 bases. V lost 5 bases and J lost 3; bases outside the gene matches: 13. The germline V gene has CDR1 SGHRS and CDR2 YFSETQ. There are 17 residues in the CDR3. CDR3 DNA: TGCGCCAGCAGTTCCGCCACATCCGGGACAGGGGGCTACGAGCAGTACTTC. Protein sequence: CASSSATSGTGGYEQYF.

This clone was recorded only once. CDR3 in DNA: TGTGCCATCAGTTATACAGGGGGCTCTGGAAACACCATATATTTT. Translated, it gives CAISYTGGSGNTIYF. J is TRBJ1-3 and V is TRBV10-3; 8 positions match TRBD1. V lost 5 bases and J lost 0; bases outside the gene matches: 3. The CDR3 is 15 residues long. From germline, CDR1 is ENHRY and CDR2 SYGVKD.

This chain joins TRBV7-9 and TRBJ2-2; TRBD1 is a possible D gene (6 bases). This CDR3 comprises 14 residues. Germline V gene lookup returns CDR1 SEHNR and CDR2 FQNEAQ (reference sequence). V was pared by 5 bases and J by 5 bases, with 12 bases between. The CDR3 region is CASSSTGKTGELFF. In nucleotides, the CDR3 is TGTGCCAGCAGCAGTACAGGGAAAACCGGGGAGCTGTTTTTT.

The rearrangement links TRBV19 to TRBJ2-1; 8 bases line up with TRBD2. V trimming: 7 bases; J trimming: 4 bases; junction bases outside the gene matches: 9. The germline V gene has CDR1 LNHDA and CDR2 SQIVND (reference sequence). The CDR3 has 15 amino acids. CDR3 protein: CASTSAGETYNEQFF. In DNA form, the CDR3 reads TGTGCCAGTACTTCAGCGGGAGAAACGTACAATGAGCAGTTCTTC.

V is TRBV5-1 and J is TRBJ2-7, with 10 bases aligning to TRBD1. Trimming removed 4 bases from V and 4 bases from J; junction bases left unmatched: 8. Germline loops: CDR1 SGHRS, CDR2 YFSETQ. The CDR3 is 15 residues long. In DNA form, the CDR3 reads TGCGCCAGCAGCCTTGCGGGACAGGGGCAATACGAGCAGTACTTC. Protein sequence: CASSLAGQGQYEQYF.

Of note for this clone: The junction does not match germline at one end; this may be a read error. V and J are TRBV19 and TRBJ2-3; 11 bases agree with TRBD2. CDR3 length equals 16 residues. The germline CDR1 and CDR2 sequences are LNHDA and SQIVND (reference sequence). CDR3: CVSSTSIAGGPDTQYF. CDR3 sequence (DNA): TGTGTCAGTAGTACCTCAATAGCGGGAGGGCCCGATACGCAGTATTTT.

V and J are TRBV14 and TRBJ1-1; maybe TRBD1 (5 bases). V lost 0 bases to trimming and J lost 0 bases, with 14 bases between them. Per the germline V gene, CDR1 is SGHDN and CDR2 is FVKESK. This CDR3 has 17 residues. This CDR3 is CASSQERWGGMNTEAFF. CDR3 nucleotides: TGTGCCAGCAGCCAAGAGCGATGGGGGGGGATGAACACTGAAGCTTTCTTT.